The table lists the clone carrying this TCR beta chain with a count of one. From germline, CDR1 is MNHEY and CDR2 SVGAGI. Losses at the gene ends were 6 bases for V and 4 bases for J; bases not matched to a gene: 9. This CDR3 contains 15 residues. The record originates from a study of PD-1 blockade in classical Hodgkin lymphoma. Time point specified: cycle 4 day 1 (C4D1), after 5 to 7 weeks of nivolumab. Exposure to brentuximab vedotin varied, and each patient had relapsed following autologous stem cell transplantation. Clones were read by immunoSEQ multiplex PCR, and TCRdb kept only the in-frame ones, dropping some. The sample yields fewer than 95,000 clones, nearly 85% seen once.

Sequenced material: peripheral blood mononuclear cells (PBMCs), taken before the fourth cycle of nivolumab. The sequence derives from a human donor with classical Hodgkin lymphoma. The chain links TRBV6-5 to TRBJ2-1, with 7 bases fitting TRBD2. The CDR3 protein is CASRPAGLLYNEQFF. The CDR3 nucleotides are TGTGCCAGCAGGCCAGCGGGATTATTGTACAATGAGCAGTTCTTC.